This T cell receptor beta chain stems from a study of long-term antiretroviral therapy in people with HIV. Study-level results: Someone took the blood between about 2003 and 2018, maybe while older ART regimens were in use. Clones that expanded before ART (that is, prior to treatment) dominated the repertoire at all time points. Controls had broader CDR3 length ranges than HIV repertoires did. Diversity measured after ART increased yet remained under transplant donor controls.

Germline V CDR1 and CDR2: SNHLY, FYNNEI. CDR3 size: 12 residues. V lost 3 bases and J lost 4, with 6 bases in between. With survey level as its setting, the immunoSEQ assay was v3.0. The data were produced by immunoSEQ multiplex PCR, yet TCRdb's version contains in-frame clones alone and is incomplete. The sample has around 22,000 clones, 65% to 90% seen once. Of note for this clone: The antigen remains undetermined.

The rearrangement uses TRBV2 and TRBJ1-1; D gene ambiguous. Sequenced here: unsorted PBMCs, sampled 1.8 years before starting antiretroviral therapy. The TCR was taken from a woman in her 30s with HIV. CDR3 sequence: CASSETATEAFF. CDR3 bases: TGTGCCAGCAGTGAGACGGCCACTGAAGCTTTCTTT.